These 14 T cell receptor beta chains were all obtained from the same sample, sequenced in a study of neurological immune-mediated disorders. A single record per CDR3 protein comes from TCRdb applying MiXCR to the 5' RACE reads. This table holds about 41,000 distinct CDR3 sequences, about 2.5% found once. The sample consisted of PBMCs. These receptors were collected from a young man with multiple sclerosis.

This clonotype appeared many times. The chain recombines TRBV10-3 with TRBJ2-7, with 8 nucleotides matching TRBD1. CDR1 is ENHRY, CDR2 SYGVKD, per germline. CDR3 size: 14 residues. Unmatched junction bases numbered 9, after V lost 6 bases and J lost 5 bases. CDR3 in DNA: TGTGCCATCAGAAGACGGGACAGGTTCCACGAGCAGTACTTC. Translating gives CAIRRRDRFHEQYF.

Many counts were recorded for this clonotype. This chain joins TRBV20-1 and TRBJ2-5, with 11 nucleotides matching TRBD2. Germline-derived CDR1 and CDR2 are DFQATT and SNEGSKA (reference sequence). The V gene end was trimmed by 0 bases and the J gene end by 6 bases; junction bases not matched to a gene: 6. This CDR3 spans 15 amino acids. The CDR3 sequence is CSARDSLAGGKTQYF. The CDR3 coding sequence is TGCAGTGCTAGAGATTCTCTAGCGGGGGGAAAGACCCAGTACTTC.

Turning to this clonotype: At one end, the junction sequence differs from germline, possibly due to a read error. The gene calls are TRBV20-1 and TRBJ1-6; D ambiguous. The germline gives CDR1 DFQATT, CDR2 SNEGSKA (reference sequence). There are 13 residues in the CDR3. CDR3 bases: TGCAGTGATAGAGACACTATTAATTCACCCCTCCACTTT. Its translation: CSDRDTINSPLHF.

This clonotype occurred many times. This chain's CDR3 is CASSLALGTGELFF. In DNA, the CDR3 is TGTGCCAGCAGCTTAGCGCTGGGGACCGGGGAGCTGTTTTTT. The V and J genes are TRBV7-6 and TRBJ2-2; D uncertain. The CDR3 contains 14 residues. Trimming left V 0 bases short and J 5 bases short, with 7 bases between. Germline V lookup: CDR1 SGHVS, CDR2 FNYEAQ.

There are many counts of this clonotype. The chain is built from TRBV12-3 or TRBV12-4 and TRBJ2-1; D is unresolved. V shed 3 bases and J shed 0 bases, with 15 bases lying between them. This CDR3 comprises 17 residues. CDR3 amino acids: CASSLGRSSLSYNEQFF. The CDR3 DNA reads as TGTGCCAGCAGTTTGGGCAGGTCGAGCCTCTCCTACAATGAGCAGTTCTTC.

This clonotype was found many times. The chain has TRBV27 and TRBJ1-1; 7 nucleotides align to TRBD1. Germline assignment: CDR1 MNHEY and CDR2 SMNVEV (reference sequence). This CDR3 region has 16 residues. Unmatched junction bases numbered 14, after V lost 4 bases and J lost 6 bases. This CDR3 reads CASSSPLTGRGAEAFF. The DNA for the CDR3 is TGTGCCAGCAGTTCTCCATTGACAGGGCGGGGCGCTGAAGCTTTCTTT.

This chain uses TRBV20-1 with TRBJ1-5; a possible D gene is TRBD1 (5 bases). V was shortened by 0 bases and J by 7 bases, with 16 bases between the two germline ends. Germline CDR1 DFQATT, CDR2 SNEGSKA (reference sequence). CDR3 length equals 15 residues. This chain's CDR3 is CSARDGQGDGQPQHF. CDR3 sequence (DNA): TGCAGTGCTAGAGATGGGCAGGGTGATGGCCAGCCCCAGCATTTT.

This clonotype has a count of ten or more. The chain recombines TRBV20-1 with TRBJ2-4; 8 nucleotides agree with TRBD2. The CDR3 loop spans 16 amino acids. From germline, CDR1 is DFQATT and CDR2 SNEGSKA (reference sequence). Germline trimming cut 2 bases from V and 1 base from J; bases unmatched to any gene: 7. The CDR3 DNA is TGCAGTGCTAGACGTAGCGGGAACGGCGCCAAAAACATTCAGTACTTC. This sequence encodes CSARRSGNGAKNIQYF.

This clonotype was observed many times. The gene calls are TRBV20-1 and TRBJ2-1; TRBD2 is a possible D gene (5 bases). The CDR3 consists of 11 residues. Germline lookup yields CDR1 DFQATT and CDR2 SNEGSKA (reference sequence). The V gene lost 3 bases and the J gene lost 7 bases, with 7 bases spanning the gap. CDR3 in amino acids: CSARRTNEQFF. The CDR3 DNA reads TGCAGTGCTAGGAGGACTAATGAGCAGTTCTTC.

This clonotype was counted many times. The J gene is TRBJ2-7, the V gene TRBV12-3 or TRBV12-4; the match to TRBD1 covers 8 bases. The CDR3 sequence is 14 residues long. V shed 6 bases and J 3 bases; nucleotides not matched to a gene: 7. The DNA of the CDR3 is TGTGCCAGCAGCCCGGACAGGGTACGCTACGAGCAGTACTTC. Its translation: CASSPDRVRYEQYF.

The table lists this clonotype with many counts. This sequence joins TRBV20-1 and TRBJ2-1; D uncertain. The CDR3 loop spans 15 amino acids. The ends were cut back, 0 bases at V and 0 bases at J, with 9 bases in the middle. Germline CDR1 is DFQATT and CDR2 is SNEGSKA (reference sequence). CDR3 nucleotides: TGCAGTGCTAGAGATGTCGCTAGCTCCTACAATGAGCAGTTCTTC. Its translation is CSARDVASSYNEQFF.

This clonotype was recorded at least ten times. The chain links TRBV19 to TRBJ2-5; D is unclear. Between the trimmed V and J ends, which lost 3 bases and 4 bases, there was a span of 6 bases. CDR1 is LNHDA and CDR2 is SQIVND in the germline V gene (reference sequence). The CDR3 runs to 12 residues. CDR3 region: CASSMGRETQYF. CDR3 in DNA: TGTGCCAGTAGTATGGGAAGAGAGACCCAGTACTTC. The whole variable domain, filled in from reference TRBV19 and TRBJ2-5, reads DGGITQSPKYLFRKEGQNVTLSCEQNLNHDAMYWYRQDPGQGLRLIYYSQIVNDFQKGDIAEGYSVSREKKESFPLTVTSAQKNPTAFYLCASSMGRETQYFGPGTRLLVL.

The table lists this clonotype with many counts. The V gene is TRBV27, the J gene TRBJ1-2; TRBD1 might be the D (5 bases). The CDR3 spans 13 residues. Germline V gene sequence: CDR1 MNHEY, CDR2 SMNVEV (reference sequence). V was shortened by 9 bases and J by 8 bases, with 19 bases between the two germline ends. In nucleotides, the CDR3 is TGTGCCAGTAGCAGGGACCCGCGCTGGGGCTACACCTTC. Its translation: CASSRDPRWGYTF.

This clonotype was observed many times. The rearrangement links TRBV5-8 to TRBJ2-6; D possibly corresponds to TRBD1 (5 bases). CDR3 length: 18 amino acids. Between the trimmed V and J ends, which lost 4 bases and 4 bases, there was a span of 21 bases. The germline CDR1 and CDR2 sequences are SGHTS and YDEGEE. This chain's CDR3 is CASSKQDRTLSGANVLTF. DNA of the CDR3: TGTGCCAGCAGCAAACAAGACAGAACACTGTCGGGGGCCAACGTCCTGACTTTC. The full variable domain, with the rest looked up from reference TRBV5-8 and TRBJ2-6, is EAGVTQSPTHLIKTRGQQATLRCSPISGHTSVYWYQQALGLGLQFLLWYDEGEERNRGNFPPRFSGRQFPNYSSELNVNALELEDSALYLCASSKQDRTLSGANVLTFGAGSRLTVL.